This T cell receptor (beta chain) stems from a study of Ad26.COV2.S vaccination and SARS-CoV-2 variants. Whole-study context: Trial arm assignment for the donor was COV1001 Ad26.COV2.S.

A remark on this clone: Its specificity is unknown.

Trimming stripped 3 bases from V and 2 bases from J, with 15 bases between. The CDR3 has 15 residues. The germline V gene encodes CDR1 DFQATT and CDR2 SNEGSKA (reference sequence). The treatment was: 19 received Ad26.COV2.S at low or high dose, single or two shots; 5 received placebo; per-sample allocation not given. Samples analyzed were those drawn on day 63 after the first vaccine or placebo injection. Libraries were prepared by immunoSEQ multiplex PCR; TCRdb keeps only in-frame clonotypes and omits some of them. This sample has about 280,000 clones, with around 87% found just once. The study, taken as a whole, reports: Possible underestimation of total T cell responses by the TCR breadth and depth analyses was noted.

This receptor was identified in a person aged 18-60 years who received the Ad26.COV2.S COVID-19 vaccine or a placebo. The rearrangement links TRBV20-1 to TRBJ2-3, with D perhaps matching TRBD1 or TRBD2 (5 bases each). Sequences were derived from peripheral blood, sampled in a trial of Ad26.COV2.S vaccine versus placebo. This CDR3 reads CSASGGTLNTDTQYF. The CDR3, as DNA: TGCAGTGCTAGTGGGGGAACTTTGAACACAGATACGCAGTATTTT.